These T cell receptor beta chains were read from a single sample in a study of control samples from healthy donors and cancer patients. Assay: immunoSEQ multiplex PCR; the TCRdb copy retains only in-frame clones and omits some. The sample contains 200,000 to 250,000 clones, about 94% of which appear only once. The sequencing sample was made of blood. Receptor source: a man aged 50 to 59 in good health. CDR3s include the opening cysteine and the closing phenylalanine or tryptophan. The D gene is left open where the match is weak. Size is stated for part of the rows, as once, few or many counts, or as a class when the clone is expanded.

NA	once	TRBV6-5	TRBJ2-2	TGTGCCAGCAACGACGGCTACGGGGAGCTGTTTTTT	CASNDGYGELFF
NA	NA	TRBV7-9	TRBJ2-6	TGTGCCAGCGGGCAGAGCGCCTTTTCGGGGGCCAACGTCCTGACTTTC	CASGQSAFSGANVLTF
NA	NA	TRBV6-5	TRBJ1-1	TGTGCCAGCAGTTACTCTTACAGGAGTGAAGCTTTCTTT	CASSYSYRSEAFF
NA	NA	TRBV5-1	TRBJ1-2	TGCGCCAGCAGCCACACCACAGGGACCGGCTACACCTTC	CASSHTTGTGYTF
NA	NA	TRBV6-6	TRBJ2-3	TGTGCCAGCAGTTACTCCGAGACCCATACGCAGTATTTT	CASSYSETHTQYF
NA	NA	TRBV15	TRBJ1-5	TGTGCCACCAGCTGGCCCCATCAGCCCCAGCATTTT	CATSWPHQPQHF
NA	NA	TRBV28	TRBJ1-5	TGTGCCAGCAGGCCCTTCGGAGATCAGCCCCAGCATTTT	CASRPFGDQPQHF
NA	NA	TRBV6-5	TRBJ2-2	TGTGCCAGCAAGCGGGCAGGAACCGGGGAGCTGTTTTTT	CASKRAGTGELFF
TRBD1	NA	TRBV5-6	TRBJ2-7	TGTGCCAGCAGTTGGGGACAGCCCCACGAGCAGTACTTC	CASSWGQPHEQYF
NA	NA	TRBV3-1/TRBV3-2	TRBJ1-1	TGTGCCAGCAGCCAAGGGAGCCCCAGGGGGAACACTGAAGCTTTCTTT	CASSQGSPRGNTEAFF
NA	NA	TRBV6-5	TRBJ2-3	TGTGCCAGCAGGGCTAGCACAGATACGCAGTATTTT	CASRASTDTQYF
NA	NA	TRBV3-1/TRBV3-2	TRBJ2-7	TGTGCCAGCAGCCAGGGATACGAGCAGTACTTC	CASSQGYEQYF
NA	NA	TRBV15	TRBJ2-3	TGTGCCACCAGCAGAGCCGTGGGGGCCTACACAGATACGCAGTATTTT	CATSRAVGAYTDTQYF
NA	NA	TRBV5-4	TRBJ2-7	TGTGCCAGCAGCTTGGCCGTATCCTCCGAGCAGTACTTC	CASSLAVSSEQYF
NA	NA	TRBV5-1	TRBJ1-1	TGCGCCAGCAGCTCCCAGGGGACCAACACTGAAGCTTTCTTT	CASSSQGTNTEAFF
NA	NA	TRBV3-1/TRBV3-2	TRBJ1-5	TGTGCCAGCAGCCAAGATTATAAAGGGAATCAGCCCCAGCATTTT	CASSQDYKGNQPQHF
TRBD1	NA	TRBV9	TRBJ1-6	TGTGCCAGCAGCGAGACAGGGGCTGAACCACCCCTCCACTTT	CASSETGAEPPLHF
TRBD1	NA	TRBV5-1	TRBJ2-2	TGCGCCAGCAGCCCGGGACAGACGGACGGCGGGGAGCTGTTTTTT	CASSPGQTDGGELFF
NA	NA	TRBV3-1/TRBV3-2	TRBJ1-2	TGTGCCAGCAGCCAAGGGGGCTGGCTTAACTATGGCTACACCTTC	CASSQGGWLNYGYTF
TRBD2	once	TRBV9	TRBJ2-5	TGTGCCAGCAGCGTAGCTCAGCGGGGGGCCTCACAAGAGACCCAGTACTTC	CASSVAQRGASQETQYF